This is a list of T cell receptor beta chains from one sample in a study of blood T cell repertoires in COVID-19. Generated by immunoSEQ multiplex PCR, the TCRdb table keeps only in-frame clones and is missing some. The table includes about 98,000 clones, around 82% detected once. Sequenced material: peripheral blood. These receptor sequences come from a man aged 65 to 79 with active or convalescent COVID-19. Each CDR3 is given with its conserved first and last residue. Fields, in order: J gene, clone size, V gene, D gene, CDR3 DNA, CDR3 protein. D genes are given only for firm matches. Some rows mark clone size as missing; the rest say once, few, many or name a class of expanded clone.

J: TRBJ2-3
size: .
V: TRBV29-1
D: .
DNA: TGCAGCGTTGCTCCCAGCACAGATACGCAGTATTTT
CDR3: CSVAPSTDTQYF

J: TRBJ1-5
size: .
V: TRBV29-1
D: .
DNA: TGCAGCGTCGGGCTAGGGGTGAATCAGCCCCAGCATTTT
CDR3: CSVGLGVNQPQHF

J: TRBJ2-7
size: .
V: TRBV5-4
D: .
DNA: TGTGCCAGCAGCGTTGCCGTAGGCAGGGGTTATCACGAGCAGTACTTC
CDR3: CASSVAVGRGYHEQYF

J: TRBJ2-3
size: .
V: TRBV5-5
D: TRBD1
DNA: TGTGCCAGCAGCTTGGGACAGGGGCTCGATACGCAGTATTTT
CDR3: CASSLGQGLDTQYF

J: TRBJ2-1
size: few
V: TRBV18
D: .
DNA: TGTGCCAGCTCTGCCCAGGGTGGGGTACGGTGGAATGAGCAGTTCTTC
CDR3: CASSAQGGVRWNEQFF

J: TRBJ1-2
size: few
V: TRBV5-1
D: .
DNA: TGCGCCAGCAGCTTGGGTACCGGGAAGGGTGGCTATGGCTACACCTTC
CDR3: CASSLGTGKGGYGYTF

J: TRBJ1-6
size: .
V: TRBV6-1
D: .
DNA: TGTGCCAGCAGTGAATTCCGGTCCCAGGTCGGTTCACCCCTCCACTTT
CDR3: CASSEFRSQVGSPLHF

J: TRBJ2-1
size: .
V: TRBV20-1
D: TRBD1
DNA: TGCAGTGCTAGTGGGGACAGGCTCAATGAGCAGTTCTTC
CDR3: CSASGDRLNEQFF

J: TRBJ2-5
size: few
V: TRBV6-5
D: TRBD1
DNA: TGTGCCAGCAACCCGGACAGGGTGGGTCAAGAGACCCAGTACTTC
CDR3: CASNPDRVGQETQYF

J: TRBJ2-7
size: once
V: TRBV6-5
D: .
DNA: TGTGCCAGCAGTTTACTAGCCGCCTCCTACGAGCAGTACTTC
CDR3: CASSLLAASYEQYF

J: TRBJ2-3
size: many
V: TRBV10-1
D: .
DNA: TGCGCCAGCCGGGACACTAACACAGATACGCAGTATTTT
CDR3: CASRDTNTDTQYF

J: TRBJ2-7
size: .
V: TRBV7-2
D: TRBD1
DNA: TGTGCCAGCAGCACCGGACAGGGGTACTCCTACGAGCAGTACTTC
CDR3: CASSTGQGYSYEQYF

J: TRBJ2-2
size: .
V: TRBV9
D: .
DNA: TGTGCCAGCAGCGTAGACGGGGGAGTCGGGGAGCTGTTTTTT
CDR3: CASSVDGGVGELFF

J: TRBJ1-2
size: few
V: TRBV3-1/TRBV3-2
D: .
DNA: TGTGCCAGCAGCCAAGTGGTGGGGCTACTAATCTATGGCTACACCTTC
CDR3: CASSQVVGLLIYGYTF

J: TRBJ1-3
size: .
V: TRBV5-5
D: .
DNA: TGTGCCAGCAGCTTGATGCAGGGAAACTCTGGAAACACCATATATTTT
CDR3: CASSLMQGNSGNTIYF

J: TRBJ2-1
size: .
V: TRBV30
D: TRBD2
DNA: TGTGCCTGGACCGAGGGGCGACTAGCAAAACTCAATGAGCAGTTCTTC
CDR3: CAWTEGRLAKLNEQFF

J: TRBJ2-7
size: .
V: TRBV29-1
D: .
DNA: TGCAGCGTTTCTCAGGGACAACCCTACGAGCAGTACTTC
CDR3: CSVSQGQPYEQYF

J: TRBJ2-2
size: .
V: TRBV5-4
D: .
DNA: TGTGCCAGCAGCTCCGACCCGCGGCGGGGTCTAACCGGGGAGCTGTTTTTT
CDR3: CASSSDPRRGLTGELFF

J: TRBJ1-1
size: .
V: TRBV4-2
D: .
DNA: TGTGCCAGCAGCCAAGACTTCCACACTGAAGCTTTCTTT
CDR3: CASSQDFHTEAFF

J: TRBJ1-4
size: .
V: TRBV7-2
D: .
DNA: TGTGCCAGCAGCTTAGGGGGCTATGAAAAACTGTTTTTT
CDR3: CASSLGGYEKLFF

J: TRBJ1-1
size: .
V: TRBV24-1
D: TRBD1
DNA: TGTGCCACCAGTCGACAGGGTATGAACACTGAAGCTTTCTTT
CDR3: CATSRQGMNTEAFF

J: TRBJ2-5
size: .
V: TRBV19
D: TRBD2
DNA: TGTGCCAGTAGTAGGGCTAGCGGGGGGGAGACCCAGTACTTC
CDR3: CASSRASGGETQYF

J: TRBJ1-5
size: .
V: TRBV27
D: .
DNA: TGTGCCAGCAGTCCTAGGCGGGAGGGGGGACAGCCCCAGCATTTT
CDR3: CASSPRREGGQPQHF

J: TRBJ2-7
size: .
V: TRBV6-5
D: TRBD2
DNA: TGTGCCAGCAGCCAAAGCGGGGCCCTCTACGAGCAGTACTTC
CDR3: CASSQSGALYEQYF

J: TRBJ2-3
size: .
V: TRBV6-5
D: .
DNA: TGTGCCAGCAGGGTGGATAGCCGCACAGATACGCAGTATTTT
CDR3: CASRVDSRTDTQYF

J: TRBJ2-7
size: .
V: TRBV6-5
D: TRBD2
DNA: TGTGCCAGCAGACAGCGGGGTTCCCTCCACGAGCAGTACTTC
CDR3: CASRQRGSLHEQYF

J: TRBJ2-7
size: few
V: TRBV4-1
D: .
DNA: TGCGCCAGCAGCCAATTTACAGGATTCTACGAGCAGTACTTC
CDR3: CASSQFTGFYEQYF

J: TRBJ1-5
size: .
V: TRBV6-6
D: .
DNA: TGTGCCAGCAGTGGTTCAGGCCTTTACCAGCCCCAGCATTTT
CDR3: CASSGSGLYQPQHF

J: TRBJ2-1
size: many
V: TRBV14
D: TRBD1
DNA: TGTGCCAGCAGCCTCCGGACAGGGGGCAATGAGCAGTTCTTC
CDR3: CASSLRTGGNEQFF

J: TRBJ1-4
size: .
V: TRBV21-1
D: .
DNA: TGTGCCAGCAGCAAAGCCGGGACAGGGGGCGAAACTAATGAAAAACTGTTTTTT
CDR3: CASSKAGTGGETNEKLFF

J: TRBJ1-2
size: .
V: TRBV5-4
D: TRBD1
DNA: TGTGCCAGCAGCCCGGGACAGATCCTTAACTATGGCTACACCTTC
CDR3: CASSPGQILNYGYTF

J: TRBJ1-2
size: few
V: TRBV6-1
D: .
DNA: TGTGCCAGCAGTGAAGTAGGACATGGCTATGGCTACACCTTC
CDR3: CASSEVGHGYGYTF

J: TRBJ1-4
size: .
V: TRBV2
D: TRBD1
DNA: TGTGCCAGCAGGGCACAGGGGGCAACTAATGAAAAACTGTTTTTT
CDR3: CASRAQGATNEKLFF

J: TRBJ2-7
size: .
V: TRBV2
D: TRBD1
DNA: TGTGCCAGCAGAGCCTCGGGACAGTCCTACGAGCAGTACTTC
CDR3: CASRASGQSYEQYF

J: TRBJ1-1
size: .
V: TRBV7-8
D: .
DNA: TGTGCCAGCAGCCTATGGAACACTGAAGCTTTCTTT
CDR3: CASSLWNTEAFF

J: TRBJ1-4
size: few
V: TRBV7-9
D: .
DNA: TGTGCCAGCAGCGGTCAGTCTGCAACTAATGAAAAACTGTTTTTT
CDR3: CASSGQSATNEKLFF

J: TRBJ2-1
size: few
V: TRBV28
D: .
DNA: TGTGCCAGCCGAGTCGATAACTACAATGAGCAGTTCTTC
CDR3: CASRVDNYNEQFF

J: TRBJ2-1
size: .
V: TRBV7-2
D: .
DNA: TGTGCCAGCAGCTTTCCGGTTGCGGCGGGATACAATGAGCAGTTCTTC
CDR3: CASSFPVAAGYNEQFF

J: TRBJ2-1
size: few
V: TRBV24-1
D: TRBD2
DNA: TGTGCCACCAGTGACCCGACTAGCGGAAACAATGAGCAGTTCTTC
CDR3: CATSDPTSGNNEQFF

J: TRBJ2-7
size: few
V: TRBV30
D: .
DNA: TGTGCCTGGAGTGTAGGGGCTGAGCAGTACTTC
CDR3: CAWSVGAEQYF

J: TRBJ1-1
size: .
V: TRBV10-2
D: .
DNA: TGCGCCAGCAGCGGGGGGCGCGGGCCGAACACTGAAGCTTTCTTT
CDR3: CASSGGRGPNTEAFF

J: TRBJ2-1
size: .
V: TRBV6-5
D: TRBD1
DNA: TGTGCCAGCAGGCTAACAGGGGTGAATGAGCAGTTCTTC
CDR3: CASRLTGVNEQFF